This is a list of T cell receptor beta chains from one sample in a study of blood T cells in healthy people across ages. Each CDR3 protein is one row after TCRdb ran MiXCR on the 5' RACE reads. The top ten hold roughly a fifth of the sample, which has more than 650,000 distinct CDR3 sequences, 22% seen once. Sequencing was performed on blood. Every receptor here comes from a man between 65 and 85 years old in good health. CDR3s leave out the opening cysteine and the closing phenylalanine or tryptophan.

V gene	J gene	CDR3 protein
TRBV15	TRBJ2-3	ATSRGGGGSTDTQY
TRBV3-1	TRBJ2-1	ASSQARVTATEGNEQF
TRBV10-3	TRBJ1-2	AISDSLLGQSYGYT
TRBV7-3	TRBJ2-6	ASSSRPGSGANVLT
TRBV4-2	TRBJ2-3	ASSPRDRVLQADTQY
TRBV12-3/TRBV12-4	TRBJ2-3	ASSHQTSGGTDTQY
TRBV20-1	TRBJ2-3	SAGDPWGTGGADTQY
TRBV29-1	TRBJ2-3	SVLGATSTDTQY
TRBV29-1	TRBJ1-4	SAGRTTNEKLF
TRBV12-3/TRBV12-4	TRBJ1-1	ASSLSGGFNEAF
TRBV9	TRBJ1-3	ASSVVGQGINTIY
TRBV25-1	TRBJ2-3	ASLDRSTDTQY
TRBV3-1	TRBJ1-2	ASGDGAYGYT
TRBV20-1	TRBJ1-1	SARRQVGTEAF
TRBV6-1	TRBJ1-2	ASSLDPQDFGYT
TRBV21-1	TRBJ1-1	ASSPRDRAGNTEAF
TRBV20-1	TRBJ2-1	SAPRASDSYNEQF
TRBV5-1	TRBJ1-1	ASRSGTTKNTEAF
TRBV12-3/TRBV12-4	TRBJ1-3	ASYSEGQRNTIY
TRBV28	TRBJ2-7	ASSLPMTYEQY
TRBV5-1	TRBJ2-1	ASSGEADSYNEQF
TRBV5-1	TRBJ1-1	ASSLGGQSEAF
TRBV7-2	TRBJ2-1	ASSLNVGLSSNEQF
TRBV19	TRBJ2-7	ASSGWGQVGEQY